Listed below are T cell receptor beta chains from one sample, sequenced in a study of blood T cell repertoires in COVID-19. Some clones are missing from TCRdb's copy, which holds only in-frame ones; the method was immunoSEQ multiplex PCR. The sample carries 200,000 to 250,000 clones, about 83% recorded once. The sequenced sample was PBMCs or T cells enriched from blood (not recorded which). Receptors were obtained from a woman between 40 and 55 years old who had recovered from COVID-19. CDR3s include the opening cysteine and the closing phenylalanine or tryptophan. The D gene is left open where the match is weak. Only part of the rows carry a size: once, few, many, or a class if the clone is expanded.

CDR3 | DNA | V | size | J | length | D
CASSLRGPIGEQYF | TGTGCCAGCAGTTTAAGGGGCCCCATCGGCGAGCAGTACTTC | TRBV27 | - | TRBJ2-7 | 14 | -
CASSEFIANQETQYF | TGTGCCAGCAGTGAATTTATAGCGAACCAAGAGACCCAGTACTTC | TRBV6-1 | - | TRBJ2-5 | 15 | -
CATRGWEGSYNEQFF | TGCGCCACCCGTGGGTGGGAGGGGTCCTACAATGAGCAGTTCTTC | TRBV5-1 | - | TRBJ2-1 | 15 | TRBD2
CASSSGGWNSPLHF | TGTGCCAGCAGCTCAGGGGGCTGGAATTCACCCCTCCACTTT | TRBV27 | - | TRBJ1-6 | 14 | TRBD1
CASSPSGQGLYEQYF | TGTGCCAGCAGTCCCTCCGGACAGGGTCTCTACGAGCAGTACTTC | TRBV28 | once | TRBJ2-7 | 15 | TRBD1
CASRKDSNYGYTF | TGTGCCAGCAGGAAAGACAGCAACTATGGCTACACCTTC | TRBV6-5 | - | TRBJ1-2 | 13 | -
CASGGERSTGELFF | TGTGCCAGCGGGGGGGAAAGGAGCACCGGGGAGCTGTTTTTT | TRBV11-2 | - | TRBJ2-2 | 14 | TRBD2
CAWSGGSTSYEQYF | TGTGCCTGGAGTGGTGGCAGTACCTCCTACGAGCAGTACTTC | TRBV30 | many | TRBJ2-7 | 14 | -
CAWEPKLAGVDEQYF | TGTGCCTGGGAACCAAAACTAGCGGGAGTCGACGAGCAGTACTTC | TRBV30 | once | TRBJ2-7 | 15 | TRBD2
CASRKTTRPGGGETQYF | TGTGCCAGCAGAAAAACCACCCGCCCGGGAGGGGGAGAGACCCAGTACTTC | TRBV25-1 | - | TRBJ2-5 | 17 | TRBD2
CASSAPGYYGYTF | TGTGCCAGTAGTGCCCCAGGGTACTATGGCTACACCTTC | TRBV19 | - | TRBJ1-2 | 13 | -
CASSLGQGQMGWPQHF | TGTGCCAGCAGCTTAGGACAGGGGCAGATGGGGTGGCCCCAGCATTTT | TRBV7-8 | - | TRBJ1-5 | 16 | TRBD1
CASSLAGTSYGYTF | TGCGCCAGCAGCTTGGCCGGGACTTCGTATGGCTACACCTTC | TRBV5-1 | - | TRBJ1-2 | 14 | -
CASSLVSPGQGARGIQYF | TGTGCCAGCAGCTTAGTATCTCCGGGACAGGGGGCCAGAGGGATTCAGTACTTC | TRBV7-2 | - | TRBJ2-4 | 18 | TRBD1
CASSGGLAGQETQYF | TGTGCCAGCAGCGGTGGTTTAGCGGGTCAAGAGACCCAGTACTTC | TRBV2 | - | TRBJ2-5 | 15 | TRBD2
CASSPPGTSAQETQYF | TGTGCCAGCTCACCACCCGGGACTAGCGCTCAAGAGACCCAGTACTTC | TRBV18 | - | TRBJ2-5 | 16 | TRBD2
CAWSELPNYGYTF | TGTGCCTGGAGTGAACTGCCGAACTATGGCTACACCTTC | TRBV30 | - | TRBJ1-2 | 13 | -